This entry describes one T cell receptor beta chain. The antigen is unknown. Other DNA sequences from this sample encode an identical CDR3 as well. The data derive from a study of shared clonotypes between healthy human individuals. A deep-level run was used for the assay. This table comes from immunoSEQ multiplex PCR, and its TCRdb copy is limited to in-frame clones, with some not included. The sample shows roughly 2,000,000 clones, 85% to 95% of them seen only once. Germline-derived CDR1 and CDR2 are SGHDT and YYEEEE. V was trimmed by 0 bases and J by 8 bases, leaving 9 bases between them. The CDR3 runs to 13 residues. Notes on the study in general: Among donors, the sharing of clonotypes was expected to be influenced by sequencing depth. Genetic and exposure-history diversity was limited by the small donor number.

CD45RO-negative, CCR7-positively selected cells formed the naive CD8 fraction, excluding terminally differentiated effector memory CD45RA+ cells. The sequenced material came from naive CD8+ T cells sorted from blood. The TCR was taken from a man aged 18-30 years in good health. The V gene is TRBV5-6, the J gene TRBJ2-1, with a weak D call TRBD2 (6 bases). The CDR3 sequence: CASSLGTSYEQFF. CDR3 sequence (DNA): TGTGCCAGCAGCTTGGGAACTAGCTATGAGCAGTTCTTC.